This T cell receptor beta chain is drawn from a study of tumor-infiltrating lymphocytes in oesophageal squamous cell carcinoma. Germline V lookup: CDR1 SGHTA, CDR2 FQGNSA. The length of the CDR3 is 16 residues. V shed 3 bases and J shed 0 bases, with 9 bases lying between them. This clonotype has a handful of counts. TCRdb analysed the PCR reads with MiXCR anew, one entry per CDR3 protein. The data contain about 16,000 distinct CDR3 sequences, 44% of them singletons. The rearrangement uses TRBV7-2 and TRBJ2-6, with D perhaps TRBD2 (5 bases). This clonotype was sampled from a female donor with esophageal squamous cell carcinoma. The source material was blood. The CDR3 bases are TGTGCCAGCAGCTTCGGGGTTAGCTCTGGGGCCAACGTCCTGACTTTC. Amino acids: CASSFGVSSGANVLTF. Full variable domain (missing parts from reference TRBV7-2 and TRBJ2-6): GAGVSQSPSNKVTEKGKDVELRCDPISGHTALYWYRQSLGQGLEFLIYFQGNSAPDKSGLPSDRFSAERTGGSVSTLTIQRTQQEDSAVYLCASSFGVSSGANVLTFGAGSRLTVL.